One T cell receptor (beta chain) is described in this entry. This clonotype was recorded at least ten times. Its recognized antigen is unknown. Per-nucleotide qualities are absent, and no much larger clonotype sits a single base away. These data belong to a study of immune heterogeneity within non-small cell lung tumors (dated by TCRdb to about 2018). Study-level background: By histology, the tumors were a few squamous cell carcinomas, 10 non-squamous carcinomas and 1 tumor not otherwise specified. TCR repertoire analysis included about 60 tumor loci from 15 patients, whereas transcriptome data included only about 45 loci from 11 to 12 patients. To examine intratumoral immune heterogeneity, the study used whole-exome sequencing, RNA-seq and TCR beta repertoire sequencing on multiple spatially distinct regions of each NSCLC tumor. For mutant peptides 8 to 11 amino acids long, netMHCpan-3.0 predicted neoantigen binding to the HLA alleles of each patient. Paper-wide results and their limitations: For the most part, high-frequency TCR beta clonotypes differed from one individual patient to another. Within a patient, the same dominant CDR3B clonotypes appeared at multiple loci, but different tumor locations also contained unique high-frequency clones. Local tumor mutational burden and local T-cell repertoire clonality had a statistically significant but moderate positive correlation (R roughly 0.35).

The germline V gene gives CDR1 as SGDLS and CDR2 as YYNGEE. From the cysteine up to the phenylalanine, the CDR3 has a length of 18 residues. Solely the CDR3 DNA is kept, with 54 bases framed from the first base. V sheds 0 bases and J sheds 4 bases, leaving 22 bases between their ends. The TCR beta CDR3 region was amplified with a multiplex PCR system, in which a first round of 10 to 11 cycles was run using 32 V-gene forward and 13 J-gene reverse primers. A QIAGEN Multiplex PCR Kit was used for first-round PCR, and the primer sequences were filed in Chinese patent CN105087789A. Illumina universal primers were added in a second PCR round performed with the Phusion High-Fidelity PCR Kit. Paired-end sequencing of TCR libraries was carried out on the Illumina HiSeq X Ten platform at a read length of 151 bp. The paper's processing steps were these. Cutadapt removed reads without multiplex PCR primers, PEAR merged read pairs, and MiXCR with default settings called CDR3 regions. Repertoire diversity used Shannon entropy, and clonality was computed as one minus Shannon entropy divided by ln of productive unique sequence count. Dominant or high-frequency T-cell clones were defined as clonotypes at frequencies of at least 0.5%. TCRdb reanalyzed the raw reads on its own, using fastp at Q25 for trimming and MiXCR for clone calling, and kept in-frame beta chains. Rows are unified per CDR3 protein, each entry keeping the most common DNA and genes. The V and J calls and clone size come from TCRdb's table, not from the authors' own analysis. The sample table records 10,000 to 15,000 distinct CDR3 sequences; about 23% of these occur just once. 13% of the sample is in the top ten clones.

Genomic DNA extracted from bulk tumor tissue served as TCR template, with 600 ng gDNA amplified per sample. During surgery, multiple biopsies were taken from each primary tumor and placed as far apart as possible within the tumor mass. Patients in the study cohort, which was described as untreated, were newly diagnosed NSCLC cases going through curative surgery. Donors were fewer than 16 newly diagnosed non-small cell lung cancer patients undergoing surgery with curative intent. Two independent pathologists reviewed the resected tumor masses. Sequencing was performed only on DNA and RNA samples of high quality.

The clonotype comes from a man between 45 and 60 years old with non-small cell lung cancer. Material for sequencing was lung tumor tissue. The receptor chain draws on TRBV9 and TRBJ1-2; the D gene is unclear. Here is the DNA: TGTGCCAGCAGCGTAGGAGTCATGCCTGGAGGCGGCGGCTATGGCTACACCTTC. Translated, it reads CASSVGVMPGGGGYGYTF. With all but the CDR3 taken from the reference TRBV9 and TRBJ1-2 genes, the full variable domain is: DSGVTQTPKHLITATGQRVTLRCSPRSGDLSVYWYQQSLDQGLQFLIQYYNGEERAKGNILERFSAQQFPDLHSELNLSSLELGDSALYFCASSVGVMPGGGGYGYTFGSGTRLTVV.